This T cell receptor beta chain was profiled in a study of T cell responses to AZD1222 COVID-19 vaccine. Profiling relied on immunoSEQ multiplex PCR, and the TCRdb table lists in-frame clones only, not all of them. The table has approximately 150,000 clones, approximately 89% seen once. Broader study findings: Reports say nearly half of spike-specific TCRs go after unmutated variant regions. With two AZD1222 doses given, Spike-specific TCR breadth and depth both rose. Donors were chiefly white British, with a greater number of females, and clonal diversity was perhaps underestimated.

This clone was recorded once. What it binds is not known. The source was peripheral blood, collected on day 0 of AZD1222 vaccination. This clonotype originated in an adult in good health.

Here the CDR3 reads CASSSYRGIHQPQHF. Here the CDR3 DNA reads TGTGCCAGCAGTTCTTACAGGGGGATCCATCAGCCCCAGCATTTT. V usage is TRBV28 and J usage is TRBJ1-5; 8 bases are shared with TRBD1. CDR1 is MDHEN and CDR2 is SYDVKM in the germline V gene. CDR3 size: 15 residues. V dropped 4 bases and J dropped 5; count of bases not matched to a gene: 7.